These 7 T cell receptor beta chains share one sample of origin, sequenced in a study of OX40 agonist ivuxolimab in advanced cancers. TCRdb's table, derived via immunoSEQ multiplex PCR, lists solely in-frame clones and lacks some. The sample contains tens of thousands of clones, around 90% of which appear only once. The sequenced sample was CD4+ or CD8+ T cells sorted from blood, obtained in a trial of the OX40 agonist ivuxolimab. The origin of the receptors is an adult with an advanced solid tumor such as melanoma, head and neck, liver or kidney cancer.

This chain uses TRBV30 with TRBJ2-5; TRBD2 aligns across 9 bases. V dropped 3 bases and J dropped 5; count of bases not matched to a gene: 10. CDR1 and CDR2 (germline): GTSNPN, SVGIG (reference sequence). The CDR3 is made up of 15 amino acids. This CDR3 is CAWRDWGLAAETQYF. The CDR3 DNA follows: TGTGCCTGGAGGGACTGGGGACTAGCCGCGGAGACCCAGTACTTC.

The chain uses TRBV5-1 and TRBJ1-4; D gene unclear. This CDR3 region has 15 residues. The V gene lost 4 bases and the J gene lost 4 bases, with 14 bases spanning the gap. The germline gives CDR1 SGHRS, CDR2 YFSETQ. The CDR3 protein is CASSTSSAINEKLFF. The CDR3 coding sequence is TGCGCCAGCAGCACCTCTTCGGCCATTAATGAAAAACTGTTTTTT.

The chain joins TRBV14 to TRBJ2-2; the D is unclear. This CDR3 is 15 amino acids long. Germline lookup yields CDR1 SGHDN and CDR2 FVKESK. V dropped 1 base and J dropped 7 bases, with 13 bases sitting between them. CDR3 protein: CASSQVRTVVGELFF. CDR3 DNA: TGTGCCAGCAGCCAAGTCCGGACGGTTGTCGGGGAGCTGTTTTTT. Together with reference TRBV14 and TRBJ2-2, the CDR3 gives the full variable domain: EAGVTQFPSHSVIEKGQTVTLRCDPISGHDNLYWYRRVMGKEIKFLLHFVKESKQDESGMPNNRFLAERTGGTYSTLKVQPAELEDSGVYFCASSQVRTVVGELFFGEGSRLTVL.

The V gene is TRBV18, the J gene TRBJ2-5; D is undetermined. From germline, CDR1 is KGHSH and CDR2 LQKENI. CDR3 length: 12 residues. Between the trimmed V and J ends, which lost 2 bases and 5 bases, there was a span of 6 bases. The CDR3 loop is CASSPGLETQYF. The DNA of the CDR3 is TGTGCCAGCTCACCAGGGTTGGAGACCCAGTACTTC.

The chain uses TRBV19 and TRBJ2-1, with 10 bases aligning to TRBD2. After removal of 7 bases from V and 9 bases from J, the junction contained 9 bases not matched to a gene. The length of the CDR3 is 14 residues. Germline values: CDR1 LNHDA, CDR2 SQIVND (reference sequence). This chain's CDR3 is CASTSSGRIGEQFF. The CDR3 DNA follows: TGTGCCAGTACGAGTAGCGGGAGGATTGGTGAGCAGTTCTTC.

The gene calls are TRBV7-3 and TRBJ1-1; no clear D. Germline CDR1 reads SGHTA; CDR2 reads FQGTGA. This CDR3 is built from 13 residues. V was trimmed by 4 bases and J by 1 base, leaving 7 bases between them. The CDR3 sequence: CASSSGPNTEAFF. The CDR3 DNA sequence: TGTGCCAGCAGCTCCGGCCCGAACACTGAAGCTTTCTTT.

J is TRBJ2-3 and V is TRBV6-4; no clear D. Germline V gives CDR1 MRHNA, CDR2 SNTAGT. The CDR3 length is 14 residues. Trimming pared 5 bases from V and 2 bases from J, leaving 11 bases between. For the CDR3, the DNA is TGTGCCAGCAGTCCCACAAGGTACACAGATACGCAGTATTTT. Its translation: CASSPTRYTDTQYF.